The rows below give T cell receptor beta chains drawn from one sample of a study of T cells in Graves' hyperthyroidism and ophthalmopathy. TCRdb fed the multiplex PCR reads into MiXCR, producing one record per CDR3 protein. The sample includes more than 350,000 distinct CDR3 sequences, about 15% of them seen just once. The sample consisted of blood. The receptors were gathered from a woman between 25 and 40 years old with Graves' hyperthyroidism. Each CDR3 is given with its conserved first and last residue. A D gene is named only where the DNA matches it firmly. Some rows have no size entry. The others give once, few or many, or a class for an expanded clone.

cdr3_length j_call clone_size d_call v_call cdr3_nt cdr3_aa
13 TRBJ2-2 many TRBD1 TRBV6-1 TGTGCCAGGGGACAGGAGAACACCGGGGAGCTGTTTTTT CARGQENTGELFF
15 TRBJ1-2 . . TRBV27 TGTGCCAGCAGTTCGACTTCGGGGGCGATTTCGTTTGTCACCTTC CASSSTSGAISFVTF
17 TRBJ2-1 . TRBD2 TRBV3-1 TGTGCCAGCAGCCAAGGGGGGACTCTAGCGGGAGGCAATGAGCAGTTCTTC CASSQGGTLAGGNEQFF
13 TRBJ2-2 many . TRBV6-1 TGTGCCAGCATTGAACGTCTCACCGGGGAGCTGTTTTTT CASIERLTGELFF
13 TRBJ1-1 many . TRBV20-1 TGCAGTGCTGCTCCAGGGAAGGGGACTGAAGCTTTCTTT CSAAPGKGTEAFF
17 TRBJ2-7 few TRBD2 TRBV28 TGTGCCAGCAGTCCGACCTCAGGGACTAGCGGGAGGGACGAGCAGTACTTC CASSPTSGTSGRDEQYF
14 TRBJ2-6 . . TRBV6-2/TRBV6-3 TGTGCCAGCAGGGACCACTCTGGGGCCAACGTCCTGACTTTC CASRDHSGANVLTF
14 TRBJ1-5 many . TRBV28 TGTGCCAGCAGTTTAGTTGGGGGCAATCAGCCCCAGCATTTT CASSLVGGNQPQHF
12 TRBJ2-7 few . TRBV30 TGTGCCTGGAGTGTACGGCCCGGGGAGCAGTACTTC CAWSVRPGEQYF
15 TRBJ2-3 many TRBD1 TRBV20-1 TGCAGTGCTAATCGACAGGGGCCTTCGCCAGATACGCAGTATTTT CSANRQGPSPDTQYF
13 TRBJ1-2 many . TRBV3-1 TGTGCCAGCAGCCGGAACGGCGACTATGGCTACACCTTC CASSRNGDYGYTF
14 TRBJ2-3 few . TRBV25-1 TGTGCCAGCAGTGTTTATGGAGGCACAGATACGCAGTATTTT CASSVYGGTDTQYF
14 TRBJ2-7 many . TRBV20-1 TGCAGTGCTACCCGGGGGACAGCGTCCTACGAGCAGTACTTC CSATRGTASYEQYF
17 TRBJ2-3 many TRBD2 TRBV4-2 TGTGCCAGCAGCCCTTTCGGAAGCGGGAGACGTGCAGATACGCAGTATTTT CASSPFGSGRRADTQYF
15 TRBJ2-1 many TRBD2 TRBV2 TGTGCCACCATGAAGACTAGCGGGAGTTACAATGAGCAGTTCTTC CATMKTSGSYNEQFF
15 TRBJ2-1 many TRBD1 TRBV28 TGTGCCAGCAGCCGAGGGGGACAGGGGGTGGATGAGCAGTTCTTC CASSRGGQGVDEQFF
15 TRBJ2-4 many . TRBV28 TGTGCCAGCAGTTCAACCAGGGGAACCAAAAACATTCAGTACTTC CASSSTRGTKNIQYF
15 TRBJ1-4 few . TRBV9 TGTGCCAGCAGCGCACCAGGGGCTAGTGGCGAAAAACTGTTTTTT CASSAPGASGEKLFF
14 TRBJ2-2 . . TRBV12-3/TRBV12-4 TGTGCCAGCAGTTTTCTTAGCAAGGGCGGGGAGCTGTTTTTT CASSFLSKGGELFF
14 TRBJ1-1 many . TRBV30 TGTGCCTGGAGTGTACTAGTGGGGACGGGGGAAGCTTTCTTT CAWSVLVGTGEAFF
12 TRBJ1-2 few . TRBV12-3/TRBV12-4 TGTGCCAGCAGTTTGGAGACCTATGGCTACACCTTC CASSLETYGYTF
16 TRBJ2-5 . TRBD1 TRBV7-9 TGTGCCAGCACCATTACCGGGACAGGAGATCAAGAGACCCAGTACTTC CASTITGTGDQETQYF
14 TRBJ2-1 . TRBD1 TRBV5-1 TGCGCCAGCAGCTTGGTTCAGGGGGTTAATGAGCAGTTCTTC CASSLVQGVNEQFF
15 TRBJ2-7 few TRBD2 TRBV27 TGTGCCAGCAGTTCACCAGTAGCGGGAGGCTACGAGCAGTACTTC CASSSPVAGGYEQYF
16 TRBJ2-1 many TRBD2 TRBV12-5 TGTGCTAGTGGTGTAGCGGGAGGGGGAACCTACAATGAGCAGTTCTTC CASGVAGGGTYNEQFF
15 TRBJ2-5 . TRBD2 TRBV24-1 TGTGCCACCAGTGATTTCCCGACTAGCCCAGAGACCCAGTACTTC CATSDFPTSPETQYF
14 TRBJ1-1 many . TRBV2 TGTGCCAGCAAAGGAGACAGCATGAACACTGAAGCTTTCTTT CASKGDSMNTEAFF
14 TRBJ1-4 many TRBD1 TRBV7-9 TGTGCCAGCAGAACATGGGACAGGGATGAAAAACTGTTTTTT CASRTWDRDEKLFF
17 TRBJ2-1 . TRBD2 TRBV5-1 TGCGCCAGCAGCTTGGAGCTAGCGGGAGGGCCGCACAATGAGCAGTTCTTC CASSLELAGGPHNEQFF
15 TRBJ1-3 . . TRBV24-1 TGTGCCACCAGTGATGGCCCTTACTCTGGAAACACCATATATTTT CATSDGPYSGNTIYF
15 TRBJ2-7 many . TRBV25-1 TGTGCCAGCAGTGATCCGACATTGAGCTCCTACGAGCAGTACTTC CASSDPTLSSYEQYF
17 TRBJ1-5 . . TRBV6-2/TRBV6-3 TGTGCCAGCAGTCCGTACCCACAGGGAGGTAGCAATCAGCCCCAGCATTTT CASSPYPQGGSNQPQHF
13 TRBJ2-5 . . TRBV7-6 TGTGCCAGCAGCTTAGCCCTCCAAGAGACCCAGTACTTC CASSLALQETQYF
14 TRBJ1-6 few . TRBV12-3/TRBV12-4 TGTGCCAGCAGGACAGGCGACTATAATTCACCCCTCCACTTT CASRTGDYNSPLHF
15 TRBJ2-6 few . TRBV5-1 TGCGCCAGCAGTGCTCAGGGTGTTAGGGCCAACGTCCTGACTTTC CASSAQGVRANVLTF
12 TRBJ2-6 few . TRBV25-1 TGTGCCAGCAGGGCTGGGGCCAACGTCCTGACTTTC CASRAGANVLTF
13 TRBJ2-5 many . TRBV6-1 TGTGCCAGCAGTTTCCAGTACCAAGAGACCCAGTACTTC CASSFQYQETQYF
15 TRBJ2-2 many TRBD1 TRBV2 TGTGCCAGCAGTACGACAGGGCTGAACACCGGGGAGCTGTTTTTT CASSTTGLNTGELFF
13 TRBJ2-2 many . TRBV7-3 TGTGCCAGCAGCACAGGGAACACCGGGGAGCTGTTTTTT CASSTGNTGELFF
14 TRBJ1-1 many . TRBV18 TGTGCCAGCTCGTCGACGAACCTGAACACTGAAGCTTTCTTT CASSSTNLNTEAFF
15 TRBJ2-3 . . TRBV27 TGTGCCAGCAGTTTATGGGCTAGCAGCACAGATACGCAGTATTTT CASSLWASSTDTQYF
12 TRBJ2-1 many . TRBV12-3/TRBV12-4 TGTGCCAGCAGTTTACTGGGGTTTGAGCAGTTCTTC CASSLLGFEQFF
14 TRBJ2-7 few . TRBV7-9 TGTGCCAGCAGCTTCGGCCAGGAGTCCTACGAGCAGTACTTC CASSFGQESYEQYF
16 TRBJ2-1 . TRBD2 TRBV30 TGTGCCTGGAGTGCCCGTGGGGCTAGCGGGGGGAATGAGCAGTTCTTC CAWSARGASGGNEQFF
15 TRBJ1-5 . TRBD1 TRBV6-1 TGTGCCAGCAGTGGGACAGGGACCGGCAATCAGCCCCAGCATTTT CASSGTGTGNQPQHF
14 TRBJ2-7 many TRBD2 TRBV12-3/TRBV12-4 TGTGCCAGCACTCTGACTAGCGGAGACTACGAGCAGTACTTC CASTLTSGDYEQYF
11 TRBJ2-1 few . TRBV7-9 TGTGCCACCCCGGTGAACAATGAGCAGTTCTTC CATPVNNEQFF
16 TRBJ2-1 many . TRBV3-1 TGTGCCAGCAGCCAAGTAGGGGGGAGCTCCTACAATGAGCAGTTCTTC CASSQVGGSSYNEQFF